The 10 T cell receptor beta chains below all came from one sample that was sequenced in a study of T cell responses to AZD1222 COVID-19 vaccine. The protocol was immunoSEQ multiplex PCR, while the TCRdb copy is restricted to in-frame clones and leaves out a portion. The data contain about 150,000 clones, about 90% of them singletons. The source was peripheral blood, collected 28 days after the second AZD1222 dose. The origin of the receptors is an adult who received the AZD1222 COVID-19 vaccine.

The chain combines TRBV27 with TRBJ2-1; a possible D gene is TRBD2 (5 bases). Trimming took 2 bases from V and 7 from J, leaving 15 bases between them. Per germline, CDR1 MNHEY and CDR2 SMNVEV (reference sequence). The CDR3 has 15 amino acids. CDR3 nucleotide sequence: TGTGCCAGCAGTTTAAGCGGAACTCTTAGGAATGAGCAGTTCTTC. Its translation is CASSLSGTLRNEQFF.

The chain uses TRBV6-5 and TRBJ2-5; maybe TRBD1 (5 bases). CDR3 length: 13 residues. The germline V gene has CDR1 MNHEY and CDR2 SVGAGI. The V end was cut by 2 bases, the J end by 11 bases, with 15 bases between. The CDR3 DNA sequence: TGTGCCAGCAGTTACCGGTCCTCGACAGCTCAGTACTTC. Its translation: CASSYRSSTAQYF.

The rearrangement links TRBV9 to TRBJ1-5, with a weak D call TRBD1 (5 bases). CDR1 and CDR2 from the germline V gene are SGDLS and YYNGEE. V was cut by 6 bases and J by 2 bases, with 12 bases left in between. The CDR3 covers 14 residues. DNA of the CDR3: TGTGCCAGCAACGAGGGGTCGGGCAATCAGCCCCAGCATTTT. It yields the protein CASNEGSGNQPQHF.

The rearrangement joins TRBV11-2 to TRBJ2-1; 11 bases match TRBD2. CDR3 length: 19 amino acids. V lost 5 bases to trimming and J lost 2 bases; unmatched junction nucleotides: 14. CDR1 is SGHAT, CDR2 FQNNGV, per germline. CDR3 in amino acids: CASSPRTSGWKITYNEQFF. The DNA of the CDR3 is TGTGCCAGCAGCCCCCGGACTAGCGGGTGGAAGATCACCTACAATGAGCAGTTCTTC.

This chain connects TRBV29-1 to TRBJ2-7; 8 nucleotides line up with TRBD2. CDR3 length: 11 residues. Looked up from germline, CDR1 is SQVTM and CDR2 is ANQGSEA. J lost 3 bases, V lost 7 bases, and 2 bases had no gene match. The CDR3 DNA follows: TGCAGCGCTACTAGCGGCTACGAGCAGTACTTC. Translated, it gives CSATSGYEQYF.

DNA for the CDR3: TGTGCCAGCAGGGTTGGAATGAACACTGAAGCTTTCTTT. Translation: CASRVGMNTEAFF. The rearrangement joins TRBV28 to TRBJ1-1; D is uncertain. The CDR3 is made up of 13 amino acids. V lost 6 bases, J lost 0 bases, and 8 bases lay in between. In germline, CDR1 is MDHEN, CDR2 SYDVKM.

The rearrangement links TRBV7-2 to TRBJ2-1; no firm D call. CDR1 and CDR2 from the germline V gene are SGHTA and FQGNSA. Deletions cut 4 bases from V and 6 bases from J, with 7 bases between. The CDR3 loop spans 12 amino acids. CDR3 coding DNA: TGTGCCAGCAGCTCCGGTTTCAATGAGCAGTTCTTC. It yields the protein CASSSGFNEQFF.

CDR3 nucleotide sequence: TGTGCCAGCAGCTTGCGACTAGCTGGAGGTGAGCAGTTCTTC. Translated: CASSLRLAGGEQFF. This sequence joins TRBV13 and TRBJ2-1, with 7 bases fitting TRBD2. J was trimmed by 9 bases and V by 3 bases; bases with no gene match: 8. Germline-derived CDR1 and CDR2 are PRHDT and FYEKMQ (reference sequence). The CDR3 is made up of 14 amino acids.

This clone was observed a single time. The chain couples TRBV6-5 to TRBJ2-7; TRBD1 agrees at 11 bases. V was clipped by 6 bases and J by 4 bases; unmatched bases: 5. CDR1 is MNHEY and CDR2 is SVGAGI in the germline V gene. The CDR3 totals 14 residues. The CDR3 reads CASSPDRGRYEQYF. DNA for the CDR3: TGTGCCAGCAGCCCGGACAGGGGGCGTTACGAGCAGTACTTC.

This clone was observed a single time. CDR3 protein: CASSERGDRSYEQYF. In DNA, the CDR3 is TGTGCCAGCAGTGAACGTGGGGACAGATCCTACGAGCAGTACTTC. V and J are TRBV6-1 and TRBJ2-7; 7 nucleotides match TRBD1. This CDR3 has 15 residues. Germline V gene lookup returns CDR1 MNHNS and CDR2 SASEGT. Trimming cost V 2 bases and J 1 base; bases outside gene matches: 5.